This section outlines one T cell receptor (beta chain) sequence together with its context. This sample was included in a study of blood T cell repertoires in COVID-19. Using immunoSEQ multiplex PCR, the repertoire was profiled, and TCRdb retains in-frame clones only, with some absent. The sample shows 89,000 or so clones, about 84% of them seen only once. This TCR came from a man between 50 and 59 years old with active COVID-19. The sample taken for sequencing was peripheral blood.

CDR3 bases: TGTGCCAGCAGGACAGGGGCGGCCTACGAGCAGTACTTC. Amino acids: CASRTGAAYEQYF. The chain is built from TRBV6-5 and TRBJ2-7; 8 bases are a match to TRBD1. The CDR3 runs to 13 residues. V gave up 6 bases and J gave up 2 bases; unmatched junction bases: 3. Germline V gene sequence: CDR1 MNHEY, CDR2 SVGAGI.